This T cell receptor beta chain was retrieved from a study of blood T cell repertoires in COVID-19 (dated by TCRdb to about 2020). Study-level background: The collaborator samples originated in the United States, Italy and Spain and spanned the acute and convalescent phases of COVID-19. The material from the prospective study consisted of cDNA or gDNA derived from T cells, B-cell-depleted T cells, or PBMCs. The dataset comprised deeply sampled blood TCRbeta repertoires from subjects exposed to, actively infected with, or recovered from COVID-19. A freely available public database, intended as a resource for researchers studying the immune response to SARS-CoV-2, is where the repertoires were released. Samples were obtained from the ongoing ImmuneRACE study (first 160 participants) and from 1,254 subjects provided by 6 global collaborators. Sample metadata almost always included a de-identified subject ID, COVID-19 status, age in years and sex. Where available, HLA class I and class II types were taken from metadata supplied by the sample provider and were not determined by assay-based typing.

TCRbeta CDR3 regions were amplified from genomic DNA using the immunoSEQ Assay, a bias-controlled multiplex PCR. Per the source publication's procedure: Within the assay, amplification of reference gene primers was used to estimate how many nucleated cells each sample contained. To quantify the absolute abundance of each unique TCRbeta CDR3 rearrangement, sequence reads were collapsed and filtered. For each sample, productive Simpson clonality was calculated as the square root of Simpson's diversity index over productive rearrangements. TCRdb re-hosts the immuneACCESS table, in-frame sequences only. Its copies lack some clones; in the studies checked, an unresolved V gene accounts for under half of them, and the cause for the rest is not known. V, J and clone size are taken as reported in that table, and D and trimming were inferred from the DNA itself. Counted in this sample were fewer than 150,000 clones; over 75% of them appeared once. More than 3.5% of the sample lies in the top ten.

Remarks on this clone: What this receptor recognizes is not known. No much larger clone exists at a distance of one base, and base qualities are not known. The sample holds other DNA sequences that translate to the same CDR3.

Collaborating institutions collected whole blood in K2EDTA tubes following their own protocols. For TCRbeta analysis, collaborators shipped samples in one of three forms: frozen whole blood, isolated PBMCs, or DNA extracted from either of those sample types. From cysteine to phenylalanine, the CDR3 is 14 amino acids long. The CDR3 DNA has 42 bases and is translated from base 1. The germline V gene provides CDR1 MNHEY and CDR2 SVGAGI. V gives up 2 bases and J gives up 4 bases, and the segment between their germline ends measures 9 bases. Results and caveats for the whole study, not just this receptor: The amount of clinical and demographic metadata varied by source and participant and was provided uncurated.

The sequence joins TRBV6-5 to TRBJ1-3, with the D gene too uncertain to name. Sequences were obtained from peripheral blood. This sequence was found in a woman in her sixties with acute or convalescent COVID-19. The encoded CDR3 is CASSYRGSGNTIYF. The DNA is TGTGCCAGCAGTTACCGAGGGTCAGGAAACACCATATATTTT.